The source of this T cell receptor (beta chain) is a study of regulatory T cells in long-lasting Graves disease. Study-wide background: Persistence in Graves' disease required over 5 years of antithyroid drugs plus positive TSH receptor antibodies.

Notes on the study in general: Accuracy might have suffered from few samples.

This clonotype was recorded a few times. Its antigen is not known. CDR1 and CDR2 from the germline V gene are DFQATT and SNEGSKA (reference sequence). This CDR3 comprises 15 residues. Trimming removed 1 base from V and 5 bases from J, with 17 bases in between. Arm-PCR with iRepertoire HTBI primers amplified the CDR3 regions for these TCR beta libraries. Each CDR3 protein gets one entry after TCRdb re-called the multiplex PCR reads with MiXCR. Found here are over 300,000 distinct CDR3 sequences, 15% to 20% of them singletons; the top ten hold just under 30%. Time point given: persistent/refractory GD, antithyroid drugs over 5 years with positive TRAb. PBMCs were the source of the RNA used for TCR sequencing.

The receptor comes from a female donor with Graves disease. J is TRBJ2-5 and V is TRBV20-1; no definite D call. The sample in question was peripheral blood mononuclear cells (PBMCs), obtained when the disease was refractory, from a patient treated with antithyroid drugs. DNA for the CDR3: TGCAGTGCTAGAGCAATCGGTGAACGCCCGGAGACCCAGTACTTC. It encodes CSARAIGERPETQYF.